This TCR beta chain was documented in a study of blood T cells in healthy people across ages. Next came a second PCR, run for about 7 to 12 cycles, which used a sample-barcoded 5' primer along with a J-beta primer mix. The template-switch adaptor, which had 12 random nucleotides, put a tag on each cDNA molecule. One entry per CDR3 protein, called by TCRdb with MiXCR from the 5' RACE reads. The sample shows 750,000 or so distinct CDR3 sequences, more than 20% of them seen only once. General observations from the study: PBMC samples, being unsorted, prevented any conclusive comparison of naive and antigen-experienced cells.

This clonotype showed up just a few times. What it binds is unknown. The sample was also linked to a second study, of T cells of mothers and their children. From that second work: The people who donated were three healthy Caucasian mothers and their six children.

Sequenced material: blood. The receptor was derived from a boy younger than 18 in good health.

In DNA, the CDR3 is TGTGCCAGCAGTTTAGGAGCGGGGGTTTCTGGGGAGCTGTTTTTT. Amino acid sequence: CASSLGAGVSGELFF. The genes are TRBV12-3 or TRBV12-4 and TRBJ2-2, with TRBD2 identical over 8 bases. The J segment lost 8 bases and the V segment lost 1 base, leaving 6 bases of the junction unmatched. CDR3 size: 15 residues.